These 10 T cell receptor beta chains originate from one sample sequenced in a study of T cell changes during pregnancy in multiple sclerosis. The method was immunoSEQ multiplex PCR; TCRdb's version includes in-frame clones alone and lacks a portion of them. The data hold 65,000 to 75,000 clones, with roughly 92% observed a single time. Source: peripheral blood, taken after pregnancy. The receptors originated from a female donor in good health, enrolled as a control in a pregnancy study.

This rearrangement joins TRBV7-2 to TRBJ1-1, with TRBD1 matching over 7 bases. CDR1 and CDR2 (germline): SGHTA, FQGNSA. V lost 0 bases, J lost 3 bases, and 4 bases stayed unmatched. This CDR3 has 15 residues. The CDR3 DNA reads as TGTGCCAGCAGCTTAGCGCAGGGGGTAGACACTGAAGCTTTCTTT. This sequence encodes CASSLAQGVDTEAFF.

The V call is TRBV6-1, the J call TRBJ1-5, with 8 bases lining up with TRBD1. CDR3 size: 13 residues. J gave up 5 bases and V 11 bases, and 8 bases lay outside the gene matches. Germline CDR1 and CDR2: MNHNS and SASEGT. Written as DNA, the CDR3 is TGTGCCTTACGGACAGGGTTAGATCAGCCCCAGCATTTT. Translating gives CALRTGLDQPQHF.

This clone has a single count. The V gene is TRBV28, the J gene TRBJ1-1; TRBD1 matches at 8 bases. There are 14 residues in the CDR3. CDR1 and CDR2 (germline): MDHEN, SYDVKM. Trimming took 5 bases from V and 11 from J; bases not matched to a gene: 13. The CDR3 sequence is CASSQLDRAAGAFF. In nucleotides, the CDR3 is TGTGCCAGCAGTCAATTGGACAGGGCGGCCGGGGCTTTCTTT.

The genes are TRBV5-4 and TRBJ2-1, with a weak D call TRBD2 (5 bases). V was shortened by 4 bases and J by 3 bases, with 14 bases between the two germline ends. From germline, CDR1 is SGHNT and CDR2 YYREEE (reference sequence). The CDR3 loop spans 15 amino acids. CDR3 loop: CASSRPNRDYNEQFF. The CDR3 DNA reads TGTGCCAGCAGCCGACCAAACCGGGACTACAATGAGCAGTTCTTC.

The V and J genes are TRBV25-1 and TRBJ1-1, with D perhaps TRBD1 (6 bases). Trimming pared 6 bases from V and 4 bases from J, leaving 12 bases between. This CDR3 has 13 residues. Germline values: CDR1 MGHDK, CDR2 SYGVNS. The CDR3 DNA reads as TGTGCCAGCAGCGGGGACACCGTCACTGAAGCTTTCTTT. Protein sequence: CASSGDTVTEAFF.

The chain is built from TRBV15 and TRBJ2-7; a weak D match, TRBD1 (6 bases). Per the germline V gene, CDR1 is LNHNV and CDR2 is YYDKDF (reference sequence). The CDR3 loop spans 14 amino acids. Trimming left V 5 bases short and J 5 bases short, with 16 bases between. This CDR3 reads CATSRYRDTNEQYF. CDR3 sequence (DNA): TGTGCCACCAGCCGTTACCGGGACACCAACGAGCAGTACTTC.

Written as DNA, the CDR3 is TGTGCCAGCAGCTTGGCCAACTCTGGGGCCAACGTCCTGACTTTC. It encodes CASSLANSGANVLTF. The chain carries TRBV5-4 and TRBJ2-6; D unresolved. Germline V lookup: CDR1 SGHNT, CDR2 YYREEE (reference sequence). The CDR3 sequence is 15 residues long. V lost 0 bases and J 0 bases, leaving 4 bases between the germline ends.

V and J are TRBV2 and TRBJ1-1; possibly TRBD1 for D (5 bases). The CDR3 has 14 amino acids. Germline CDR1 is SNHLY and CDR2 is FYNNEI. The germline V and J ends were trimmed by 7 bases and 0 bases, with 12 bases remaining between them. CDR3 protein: CASILTALNTEAFF. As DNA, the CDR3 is TGTGCCAGCATCCTGACAGCGTTGAACACTGAAGCTTTCTTT.

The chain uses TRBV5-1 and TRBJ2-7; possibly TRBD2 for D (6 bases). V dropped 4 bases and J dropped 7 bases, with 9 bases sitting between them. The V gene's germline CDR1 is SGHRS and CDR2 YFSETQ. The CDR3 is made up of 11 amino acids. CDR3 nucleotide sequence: TGCGCCAGCAGCCTTGGAGGGGAGCAGTACTTC. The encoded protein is CASSLGGEQYF.

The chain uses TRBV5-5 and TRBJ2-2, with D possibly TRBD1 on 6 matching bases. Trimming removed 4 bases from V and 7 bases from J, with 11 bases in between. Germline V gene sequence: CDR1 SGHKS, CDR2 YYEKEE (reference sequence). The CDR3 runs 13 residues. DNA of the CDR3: TGTGCCAGCAGCCACGAAGGGGGCGGGGAGCTGTTTTTT. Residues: CASSHEGGGELFF.